This T cell receptor (beta chain) comes out of a study of T cell responses to AZD1222 COVID-19 vaccine. Whole-study results and caveats: Clonal diversity was possibly underestimated; the donors were predominantly white British and more often female. Recipients of two AZD1222 doses showed rising Spike-specific TCR breadth and depth. Per reports, nearly half of all spike-specific TCRs target regions that are unmutated in variants. Dominant at 160-218 and 743-854, vaccine-associated CD4 TCRs also spanned spike.

This CDR3 is built from 12 residues. CDR1 and CDR2 from the germline V gene are SGHTA and FQGNSA. V lost 4 bases and J lost 4, with 7 bases in between. Points on this clone: Its antigen is as yet unknown.

The table came from immunoSEQ multiplex PCR; TCRdb's copy has only in-frame clones and leaves some out. The table has about 110,000 clones, 92% seen once. The J gene is TRBJ1-2, the V gene TRBV7-2; no clear D. The source was peripheral blood, collected on day 0 of AZD1222 vaccination. This receptor was obtained from an adult in good health. CDR3 coding DNA: TGTGCCAGCAGCTCCGGCGGCTATGGCTACACCTTC. Translation: CASSSGGYGYTF.